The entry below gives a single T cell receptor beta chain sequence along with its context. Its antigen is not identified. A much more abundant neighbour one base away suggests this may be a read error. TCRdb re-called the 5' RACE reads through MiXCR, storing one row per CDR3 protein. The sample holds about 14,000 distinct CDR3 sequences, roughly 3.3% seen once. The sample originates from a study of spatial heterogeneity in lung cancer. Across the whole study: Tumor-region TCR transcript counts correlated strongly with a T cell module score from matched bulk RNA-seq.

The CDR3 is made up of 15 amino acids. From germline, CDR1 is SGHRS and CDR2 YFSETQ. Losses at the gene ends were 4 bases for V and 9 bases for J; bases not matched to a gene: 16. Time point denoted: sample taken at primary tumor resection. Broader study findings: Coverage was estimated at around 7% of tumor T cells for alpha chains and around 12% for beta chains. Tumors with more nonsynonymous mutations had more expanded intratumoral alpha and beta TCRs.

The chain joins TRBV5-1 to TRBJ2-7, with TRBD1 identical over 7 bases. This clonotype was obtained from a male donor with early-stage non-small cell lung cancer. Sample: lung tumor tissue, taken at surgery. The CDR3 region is CASSPGLGQIGGQYF. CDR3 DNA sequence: TGCGCCAGCAGCCCAGGCCTGGGACAGATTGGAGGGCAGTACTTC. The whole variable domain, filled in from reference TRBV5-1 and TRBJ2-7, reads KAGVTQTPRYLIKTRGQQVTLSCSPISGHRSVSWYQQTPGQGLQFLFEYFSETQRNKGNFPGRFSGRQFSNSRSEMNVSTLELGDSALYLCASSPGLGQIGGQYFGPGTRLTVT.